Only a few counts were recorded for the clone carrying this T cell receptor beta chain. The data are from a study of blood T cell repertoires in COVID-19. Study background: Acute and convalescent COVID-19 specimens originated in the United States, Italy and Spain. The cDNA or gDNA used as material had been derived from T cells, B-cell-depleted T cells, or PBMCs.

As processed by the authors: Amplifying reference gene primers gave estimates of nucleated cell counts. Clones were sequenced by immunoSEQ multiplex PCR, and TCRdb holds only the in-frame ones, with some missing. The DNA gave D and trimming, while V, J and clone size come from that table. The table has some 220,000 clones, approximately 83% seen once. The CDR3 totals 15 residues. Germline values: CDR1 LGHNA, CDR2 YNFKEQ. V was pared by 0 bases and J by 1 base, with 8 bases between. The source is a human donor in a cohort sampled during active COVID-19. The material sequenced was peripheral blood. V is TRBV4-2 and J is TRBJ2-3, with a tentative D call TRBD2 (6 bases). As DNA, the CDR3 is TGTGCCAGCAGCCAAGACGAGCGGGGCACAGATACGCAGTATTTT. It translates to CASSQDERGTDTQYF.